This TCR beta chain was recorded in a study of blood T cells in healthy people across ages (dated by TCRdb to between 2014 and 2016). Concerning the study at large: In model experiments, template switching captured about one uniquely barcoded TCR beta cDNA molecule for every two T cells. The study analyzed two additional independent replicas of 1 million unique cDNA reads from the same blood draw for two donors, one aged 18 to 29 and one aged 80 or older. Donors were grouped into four age groups: young (average about 15 years), middle-aged (roughly 38), aged (around 56) and long-lived (about 89). To avoid experimental bias, donors of different ages were spread randomly across the sequencing lanes. Age-related changes in TCR beta repertoire diversity were measured in the study by deep sequencing normalized with unique cDNA molecular identifiers.

Donors were 40 or so systemically healthy Caucasian individuals from Russia aged roughly 6 to 90 years. Around 10 milliliters of peripheral blood were drawn from each donor into EDTA-treated Vacutainer tubes. Ficoll-Paque density-gradient centrifugation was used to isolate PBMCs, with at least 7 million per sample. Total RNA, at least 6 micrograms per sample, was extracted from PBMCs with Trizol reagent. For every donor, flow cytometry on a PBMC aliquot measured the percentage of naive CD45RAhigh/CD27high T cells. V lost 3 bases and J lost 10 bases; the stretch between them is 7 bases long. Counted from cysteine to phenylalanine, this CDR3 has 12 amino acids. The CDR3 DNA has 36 bases and is translated from base 1. CDR1 is given as LGHDT and CDR2 as YNNKEL, both from the germline V gene (reference sequence). This clonotype was seen ten or more times. Its target antigen remains unknown. Within one base of it there is no much larger clone, and no base qualities were kept.

The full study reports these points: Compared with the aged group, the long-lived group had more naive CD4+ T cells, fewer expanded clones and increased TCR diversity, a pattern suggesting age selection. Total diversity estimates from one million sequenced T cells were considered lower bounds and underestimates. Observed TCR beta diversity correlated strongly with the percentage of naive T cells measured by flow cytometry. Conclusive comparison of naive and antigen-experienced compartments was prevented by the profiling of bulk unsorted PBMCs. Because donor CMV infection status was unknown, age-related changes in expanded clonotypes were potentially confounded. As age increased, observed TCR beta diversity per million T cells dropped in a roughly linear way, and a significant reduction was already evident by age around 41.

Receptor amplification or capture employed 5' RACE. Sequenced using an Illumina HiSeq 2500. A second roughly 6 to 12 cycle PCR used a sample-barcoded 5' primer and a J-beta primer mix. A template-switch 5' adaptor carrying 12 random nucleotides introduced a unique molecular identifier onto each TCR beta cDNA molecule. At least 2.5 million CDR3-containing paired-end reads were obtained from each sample. First-strand cDNA was synthesized from all RNA with the Mint cDNA synthesis kit, primed by a TRBC-specific oligonucleotide. After uracil-DNA glycosylase treatment, a first 18-cycle PCR used universal primers M1SS and BC2_uni_R on all cDNA. As for the authors' bioinformatics: For normalization, 1 million high-quality reads were randomly selected from each sample, with every read carrying a distinct molecular identifier. Reads sharing molecular identifiers were discarded rather than binned into consensus sequences. MiTCR, run with a Q25 quality threshold and the strictest error-elimination algorithm, handled CDR3 identification, clonotype clustering and error correction. A nonparametric unseen species model with Euler transformation was used to estimate lower-bound total TCR beta diversity. The raw public data were reprocessed by TCRdb itself: fastp quality trimming at Q25, MiXCR clonotype calling, in-frame beta chains only. Here each entry gathers all rows of one CDR3 protein and keeps the most common genes and DNA. The V and J calls and clone size are TCRdb's, not the authors'. In this sample the table shows 630,000 or so distinct CDR3 sequences, about a third of which occur a single time. The ten largest clones represent 15% of the sample.

This TCR derives from a woman older than 75 in good health. Donor details come from another sample of the same person, matched by shared clones. The source material was blood. The chain employs TRBV3-1 and TRBJ1-6, and the D gene may be TRBD1, 5 bases matching. For the CDR3, the sequence is CASSQGRSPLHF. The bases read TGTGCCAGCAGCCAGGGACGGTCACCCCTCCACTTT.